Listed here are 30 T cell receptor beta chains from one sample, sequenced in a study of T cell changes during pregnancy in multiple sclerosis. Generated by immunoSEQ multiplex PCR, the TCRdb table keeps only in-frame clones and is missing some. Counted here are 95,000 to 150,000 clones, roughly 92% occurring once; the ten biggest clones make up around 6%. Specimen: peripheral blood, collected before pregnancy. The source of these receptors is a female donor with multiple sclerosis, enrolled in a pregnancy study.

The chain recombines TRBV5-4 with TRBJ2-5, with D possibly TRBD1 on 6 matching bases. The CDR3 length is 14 residues. Trimming shortened V by 2 bases and J by 2 bases, and 10 bases separated the two germline ends. Germline loops: CDR1 SGHNT, CDR2 YYREEE (reference sequence). CDR3 in amino acids: CASSFGTSQETQYF. CDR3 in DNA: TGTGCCAGCAGCTTCGGGACAAGTCAAGAGACCCAGTACTTC.

The chain uses TRBV4-2 and TRBJ1-1; 9 bases align to TRBD1. The germline gives CDR1 LGHNA, CDR2 YNFKEQ. This CDR3 has 18 amino acids. J was trimmed by 7 bases and V by 0 bases; bases with no gene match: 15. In DNA form, the CDR3 reads TGTGCCAGCAGCCAAGACAAAGGGAGGGGGACAGGGTGGTATGAAGCTTTCTTT. This gives the protein CASSQDKGRGTGWYEAFF.

This chain links TRBV15 with TRBJ2-6; D not resolved. The CDR3 contains 16 residues. The V end was cut by 3 bases, the J end by 2 bases, with 11 bases between. Germline values: CDR1 LNHNV, CDR2 YYDKDF (reference sequence). Here the CDR3 DNA reads TGTGCCACCAGCAGCACCTACGGAGCTGGGGCCAACGTCCTGACTTTC. Amino acids: CATSSTYGAGANVLTF.

The chain couples TRBV2 to TRBJ2-7; D is perhaps TRBD2 (5 bases). This CDR3 has 8 amino acids. The germline V and J ends were trimmed by 7 bases and 12 bases, with 7 bases remaining between them. Germline V gene data show CDR1 as SNHLY and CDR2 as FYNNEI. CDR3 sequence: CASTEGYF. The CDR3 DNA reads as TGTGCCAGCACCGAGGGGTACTTC. Variable domain in full (rest from reference TRBV2 and TRBJ2-7): EPEVTQTPSHQVTQMGQEVILRCVPISNHLYFYWYRQILGQKVEFLVSFYNNEISEKSEIFDDQFSVERPDGSNFTLKIRSTKLEDSAMYFCASTEGYFGPGTRLTVT.

This chain uses TRBV7-7 with TRBJ2-3, with 12 bases matching TRBD2. Trimming took 5 bases from V and 6 from J; bases not matched to a gene: 6. The CDR3 runs 15 residues. Germline CDR1 reads SSHAT; CDR2 reads FNYEAQ (reference sequence). The CDR3, as DNA: TGTGCCAGCAGCCGAACTAGCGGGGGGATCGATACGCAGTATTTT. Its translation: CASSRTSGGIDTQYF. The variable domain in full, completed from reference TRBV7-7 and TRBJ2-3, reads GAGVSQSPRYKVTKRGQDVTLRCDPISSHATLYWYQQALGQGPEFLTYFNYEAQPDKSGLPSDRFSAERPEGSISTLTIQRTEQRDSAMYRCASSRTSGGIDTQYFGPGTRLTVL.

The chain carries TRBV6-1 and TRBJ2-3, with D uncertain. CDR3 length: 16 residues. Germline-derived CDR1 and CDR2 are MNHNS and SASEGT. The ends were cut back, 0 bases at V and 1 base at J, with 11 bases in the middle. The CDR3 is CASSEAPFSGTDTQYF. The CDR3, as DNA: TGTGCCAGCAGTGAAGCCCCCTTTTCGGGCACAGATACGCAGTATTTT.

The CDR3 here is CASKTGQGSNQPQHF. CDR3 nucleotide sequence: TGTGCCAGTAAGACGGGACAGGGGAGCAATCAGCCCCAGCATTTT. The gene calls are TRBV19 and TRBJ1-5, with 10 bases fitting TRBD1. J gave up 1 base and V 7 bases, and 4 bases lay outside the gene matches. The CDR3 extends over 15 amino acids. Germline CDR1 and CDR2: LNHDA and SQIVND (reference sequence). The full variable domain, rest sourced from reference TRBV19 and TRBJ1-5, is DGGITQSPKYLFRKEGQNVTLSCEQNLNHDAMYWYRQDPGQGLRLIYYSQIVNDFQKGDIAEGYSVSREKKESFPLTVTSAQKNPTAFYLCASKTGQGSNQPQHFGDGTRLSIL.

The gene calls are TRBV11-2 and TRBJ2-3, with 8 positions matching TRBD2. Per germline, CDR1 SGHAT and CDR2 FQNNGV. Germline trimming cut 0 bases from V and 4 bases from J; bases unmatched to any gene: 15. This CDR3 is built from 19 residues. The CDR3 DNA follows: TGTGCCAGCAGCTTAGATTCCTACAGGGCGGGGGGTGGATCAGATACGCAGTATTTT. This gives the protein CASSLDSYRAGGGSDTQYF.

In this sample, this clone turned up once. The chain joins TRBV9 to TRBJ2-5; D gene ambiguous. The CDR3 extends over 13 amino acids. CDR1 SGDLS and CDR2 YYNGEE come from the germline V gene. Trimming removed 0 bases at V and 3 bases at J, with 6 bases between. Here the CDR3 DNA reads TGTGCCAGCAGCGTAGCTAATAAAGAGACCCAGTACTTC. Amino acids: CASSVANKETQYF.

The genes are TRBV10-3 and TRBJ1-5; TRBD1 aligns across 7 bases. Germline V lookup: CDR1 ENHRY, CDR2 SYGVKD. This CDR3 has 16 amino acids. Trimming at V came to 11 bases and at J to 0 bases, leaving 13 bases not matched to a gene. CDR3 coding DNA: TGTGCCGTATCCCCTGGACAGGTGTTTAGCAATCAGCCCCAGCATTTT. This encodes CAVSPGQVFSNQPQHF.

This rearrangement joins TRBV4-2 to TRBJ1-5; D gene ambiguous. Per germline, CDR1 LGHNA and CDR2 YNFKEQ. CDR3 length equals 15 residues. V lost 0 bases and J lost 5, with 11 bases in between. Written as DNA, the CDR3 is TGTGCCAGCAGCCAAGATTTAGGAGGGCATCAGCCCCAGCATTTT. It encodes CASSQDLGGHQPQHF.

The chain is built from TRBV5-1 and TRBJ2-5; maybe TRBD2 (6 bases). The V gene's germline CDR1 is SGHRS and CDR2 YFSETQ. This CDR3 contains 14 residues. Trimming left V 6 bases short and J 1 base short, with 13 bases between. CDR3 coding DNA: TGCGCCAGCACCTATCGGGGGAGCCAAGAGACCCAGTACTTC. Protein: CASTYRGSQETQYF.

The rearrangement joins TRBV27 to TRBJ1-4, with D hard to call. CDR1 is MNHEY, CDR2 SMNVEV, per germline (reference sequence). Trimming took off 2 bases at V and 7 bases at J, with 11 bases between the two ends. The CDR3 has 14 residues. In DNA form, the CDR3 reads TGTGCCAGCAGTTTAACTAGACCGACTGAAAAACTGTTTTTT. It specifies CASSLTRPTEKLFF.

This rearrangement joins TRBV2 to TRBJ2-1; the match to TRBD2 covers 11 bases. Germline V lookup: CDR1 SNHLY, CDR2 FYNNEI. This CDR3 is built from 15 residues. The junction had 3 bases not matched to a gene; V was cut back by 0 bases and J by 8 bases. This chain's CDR3 is CASSEALAGGYEQFF. The CDR3 DNA reads as TGTGCCAGCAGTGAAGCGCTAGCGGGAGGTTATGAGCAGTTCTTC.

CDR3 protein: CASSLALEARAQETQYF. The CDR3 region has the DNA TGTGCCAGCAGCTTAGCCCTGGAAGCTAGAGCTCAAGAGACCCAGTACTTC. The J gene is TRBJ2-5, the V gene TRBV7-9; D is ambiguous. V lost 0 bases and J 2 bases, leaving 16 bases between the germline ends. This CDR3 has 17 residues. Germline-derived CDR1 and CDR2 are SEHNR and FQNEAQ (reference sequence).

This sequence joins TRBV5-1 and TRBJ2-3; D might be TRBD2 (5 bases). This CDR3 comprises 14 residues. The V and J ends lost 4 bases and 0 bases respectively, with 9 bases between them. The germline V gene encodes CDR1 SGHRS and CDR2 YFSETQ. CDR3 residues: CASSKLASTDTQYF. Here the CDR3 DNA reads TGCGCCAGCAGCAAGCTAGCTAGCACAGATACGCAGTATTTT.

This clone occurred once. The chain links TRBV5-4 to TRBJ2-3, with 8 bases aligning to TRBD1. CDR1 and CDR2 (germline): SGHNT, YYREEE (reference sequence). V shed 4 bases and J 0 bases; nucleotides not matched to a gene: 1. The length of the CDR3 is 14 residues. CDR3 nucleotides: TGTGCCAGCAGCCGGGACAGGAGCACAGATACGCAGTATTTT. Translated: CASSRDRSTDTQYF.

The V and J genes are TRBV18 and TRBJ2-7, with 8 bases that match TRBD2. The CDR3 extends over 15 amino acids. With V trimmed by 2 bases and J by 2 bases, 5 bases remained unmatched. The germline V gene encodes CDR1 KGHSH and CDR2 LQKENI. The CDR3 DNA reads TGTGCCAGCTCACCAGAACCAGCGGGAGCCTACGAGCAGTACTTC. Translated: CASSPEPAGAYEQYF.

V usage is TRBV10-2 and J usage is TRBJ2-3; 7 bases agree with TRBD2. CDR1 is WSHSY, CDR2 SAAADI, per germline. V was pared by 9 bases and J by 4 bases, with 10 bases of the junction left unmatched. This CDR3 is 14 amino acids long. The CDR3 region is CASTPSGSADTQYF. Here the CDR3 DNA reads TGCGCCAGTACCCCTAGCGGTTCTGCAGATACGCAGTATTTT.

Regarding this clone: Different DNA sequences within this sample yield the same CDR3. V is TRBV6-6 and J is TRBJ2-3, with TRBD2 matching 15 bases. The length of the CDR3 is 16 residues. The V segment lost 5 bases and the J segment 3 bases; nucleotides outside the gene matches: 3. The germline CDR1 and CDR2 sequences are MNHNY and SVGAGI (reference sequence). CDR3 loop: CASSRGTSGGTDTQYF. The CDR3 nucleotides read TGTGCCAGCAGTCGCGGGACTAGCGGGGGGACAGATACGCAGTATTTT.

The chain employs TRBV19 and TRBJ1-2; 8 bases line up with TRBD1. V dropped 8 bases and J dropped 0; count of bases not matched to a gene: 5. Germline CDR1 and CDR2: LNHDA and SQIVND (reference sequence). The CDR3 sequence is 14 residues long. CDR3 nucleotides: TGTGCCAGTTACGGACAGGGCGCTAACTATGGCTACACCTTC. This gives the protein CASYGQGANYGYTF.

This chain joins TRBV6-1 and TRBJ2-1, with 8 bases that match TRBD2. Germline CDR1 and CDR2: MNHNS and SASEGT. The CDR3 is 17 residues long. V was clipped by 3 bases and J by 4 bases; unmatched bases: 11. The CDR3 DNA is TGTGCCAGCAGTGATGGCCCCCGGACTAGCAGTTACAATGAGCAGTTCTTC. Translated, it gives CASSDGPRTSSYNEQFF.

This chain uses TRBV2 with TRBJ1-1, with D maybe TRBD1 (5 bases). The CDR3 totals 12 residues. Per germline, CDR1 SNHLY and CDR2 FYNNEI. Trimming removed 1 base from V and 11 bases from J, with 11 bases in between. The CDR3 sequence is CASSEDRIVAFF. CDR3 coding DNA: TGTGCCAGCAGTGAAGACAGGATAGTGGCTTTCTTT.

Only one count was recorded for this clone. The chain carries TRBV10-1 and TRBJ2-3; possibly TRBD2 for D (6 bases). The CDR3 has 14 amino acids. CDR1 and CDR2 (germline): WNHNN, SYGVQD (reference sequence). V was clipped by 4 bases and J by 10 bases, with 18 bases between them. DNA of the CDR3: TGCGCCAGCAGTGGGACTACCTTAGGGGATGCGCAGTATTTT. Its translation: CASSGTTLGDAQYF.

This clone was counted a few times. This chain connects TRBV29-1 to TRBJ1-1, with 7 bases matching TRBD1. The CDR3 is 13 residues long. V lost 5 bases, J lost 5 bases, and 8 bases stayed unmatched. The germline gives CDR1 SQVTM, CDR2 ANQGSEA. CDR3 residues: CSVQQGRGTEAFF. The CDR3 DNA sequence: TGCAGCGTTCAACAGGGGCGAGGGACTGAAGCTTTCTTT.

The rearrangement joins TRBV19 to TRBJ1-6; D gene unclear. V was clipped by 7 bases and J by 7 bases, with 14 bases between them. CDR1 and CDR2 from the germline V gene are LNHDA and SQIVND (reference sequence). The CDR3 runs 14 residues. Here the CDR3 reads CASTSQADNSPLHF. The CDR3 nucleotides are TGTGCCAGTACGTCGCAGGCAGACAATTCACCCCTCCACTTT.

This clone was recorded only once. CDR3 in DNA: TGTGCCAGCAGGACAAGACAGGGGGCCGGGGAGCTGTTTTTT. Its protein product is CASRTRQGAGELFF. The chain joins TRBV2 to TRBJ2-2; 9 nucleotides agree with TRBD1. V gave up 6 bases and J gave up 6 bases; unmatched junction bases: 5. Germline V gives CDR1 SNHLY, CDR2 FYNNEI. There are 14 residues in the CDR3. Together with reference TRBV2 and TRBJ2-2, the CDR3 gives the full variable domain: EPEVTQTPSHQVTQMGQEVILRCVPISNHLYFYWYRQILGQKVEFLVSFYNNEISEKSEIFDDQFSVERPDGSNFTLKIRSTKLEDSAMYFCASRTRQGAGELFFGEGSRLTVL.

This sequence joins TRBV4-1 and TRBJ1-6; 7 bases are shared with TRBD1. V shed 0 bases and J 7 bases; nucleotides not matched to a gene: 9. This CDR3 contains 17 residues. Germline values: CDR1 MGHRA, CDR2 YSYEKL. The CDR3 loop reads CASSQEQGQWGNSPLHF. The CDR3 DNA reads TGCGCCAGCAGCCAAGAACAGGGACAGTGGGGCAATTCACCCCTCCACTTT.

J is TRBJ1-4 and V is TRBV30; tentatively, D is TRBD1 (5 bases). Germline V gives CDR1 GTSNPN, CDR2 SVGIG (reference sequence). This CDR3 contains 13 residues. Trimming removed 4 bases at V and 8 bases at J, with 14 bases between. CDR3 in amino acids: CAWKGRAREKLFF. In nucleotides, the CDR3 is TGTGCCTGGAAGGGCAGGGCGAGAGAAAAACTGTTTTTT.

The V and J genes are TRBV6-5 and TRBJ2-3; a weak D match, TRBD1 (7 bases). Trimming left V 0 bases short and J 7 bases short, with 14 bases between. Per the germline V gene, CDR1 is MNHEY and CDR2 is SVGAGI. The CDR3 sequence is 15 residues long. CDR3 sequence: CASSYSSQGGYTQYF. CDR3 coding DNA: TGTGCCAGCAGTTACTCGAGTCAGGGGGGTTATACGCAGTATTTT.